One sample yielded the 27 T cell receptor beta chains listed below, sequenced in a study of beta chain features in type 1 diabetes. Sequencing targeted expressed TCRB transcripts, as all isolated RNA had been reverse transcribed. This table comes from immunoSEQ multiplex PCR, and its TCRdb copy is limited to in-frame clones, with some not included. The sample shows 200,000 to 300,000 clones, 55% to 70% of them seen only once. Sequences were obtained from naive CD4+ T cells from blood. The receptors were sampled from a man aged 25 to 45 in good health.

The chain's CDR3 is CASSTWPVRANVLTF. The CDR3 DNA reads as TGTGCCAGCAGCACATGGCCAGTCAGGGCCAACGTCCTGACTTTC. The chain combines TRBV5-6 with TRBJ2-6; no clear D. There are 15 residues in the CDR3. Trimming removed 4 bases at V and 5 bases at J, with 13 bases between. Germline loops: CDR1 SGHDT, CDR2 YYEEEE.

V gene TRBV30 combines with J gene TRBJ2-1, with a tentative D call TRBD2 (6 bases). This CDR3 has 17 amino acids. The V end lost 0 bases, the J end lost 0 bases, and 15 bases lay between the germline ends. Germline lookup yields CDR1 GTSNPN and CDR2 SVGIG (reference sequence). CDR3 protein: CAWSVLGGEYSYNEQFF. CDR3 in DNA: TGTGCCTGGAGTGTTTTGGGCGGGGAGTACTCCTACAATGAGCAGTTCTTC.

The gene calls are TRBV28 and TRBJ2-3, with 9 bases lining up with TRBD2. The V gene's germline CDR1 is MDHEN and CDR2 SYDVKM. The CDR3 covers 14 residues. Unmatched junction bases numbered 4, after V lost 6 bases and J lost 3 bases. The CDR3 DNA reads as TGTGCCAGCAGCTTAGCGGGAGCTACAGATACGCAGTATTTT. It yields the protein CASSLAGATDTQYF.

This clone appeared a few times. The chain carries TRBV29-1 and TRBJ1-4, with D unclear. CDR1 SQVTM and CDR2 ANQGSEA come from the germline V gene. V lost 4 bases and J lost 8, with 8 bases in between. The CDR3 sequence is 11 residues long. The CDR3, as DNA: TGCAGCGTTGCGGGAGTCGAAAAACTGTTTTTT. This sequence encodes CSVAGVEKLFF. Drawing the rest from reference TRBV29-1 and TRBJ1-4, the complete variable domain is SAVISQKPSRDICQRGTSLTIQCQVDSQVTMMFWYRQQPGQSLTLIATANQGSEATYESGFVIDKFPISRPNLTFSTLTVSNMSPEDSSIYLCSVAGVEKLFFGSGTQLSVL.

This clone was counted a single time. J is TRBJ2-7 and V is TRBV30; D may be TRBD1 (6 bases). Trimming left V 2 bases short and J 6 bases short, with 14 bases between. CDR3 length equals 13 residues. CDR1 is GTSNPN, CDR2 SVGIG, per germline (reference sequence). The DNA for the CDR3 is TGTGCCTGGAGTTGGGACATCTCATCCGAGCAGTACTTC. This gives the protein CAWSWDISSEQYF.

The V gene is TRBV4-2, the J gene TRBJ2-3; TRBD2 matches 8 bases. The CDR3 totals 16 residues. The germline V gene encodes CDR1 LGHNA and CDR2 YNFKEQ. Germline trimming cut 4 bases from V and 0 bases from J; bases unmatched to any gene: 6. In DNA form, the CDR3 reads TGTGCCAGCAGCCCCTCTAGCGGGCTGAGCACAGATACGCAGTATTTT. This gives the protein CASSPSSGLSTDTQYF.

The chain couples TRBV5-1 to TRBJ2-7; no reliable D call. The V gene's germline CDR1 is SGHRS and CDR2 YFSETQ. Trimming removed 0 bases from V and 2 bases from J, with 12 bases in between. The CDR3 is made up of 15 amino acids. CDR3 in amino acids: CASSLDPGKTYEQYF. The CDR3 DNA reads as TGCGCCAGCAGCTTGGATCCGGGTAAAACCTACGAGCAGTACTTC.

This clone came up once. J is TRBJ2-2 and V is TRBV29-1; maybe TRBD1 (6 bases). The CDR3 covers 15 residues. Between the trimmed V and J ends, which lost 5 bases and 0 bases, there was a span of 13 bases. Germline CDR1 and CDR2: SQVTM and ANQGSEA. Here the CDR3 reads CSVRWAGANTGELFF. In DNA form, the CDR3 reads TGCAGCGTTCGGTGGGCAGGGGCGAACACCGGGGAGCTGTTTTTT.

The J gene is TRBJ2-1, the V gene TRBV15; no definite D call. Germline V CDR1 and CDR2: LNHNV, YYDKDF (reference sequence). The CDR3 covers 16 residues. Trimming removed 0 bases at V and 7 bases at J, with 16 bases between. CDR3 DNA: TGTGCCACCAGCAGAGAGGTGTTGACGGTAGGAAATGAGCAGTTCTTC. Its protein is CATSREVLTVGNEQFF. The full variable domain, in which reference TRBV15 and TRBJ2-1 provide the parts outside the CDR3, is DAMVIQNPRYQVTQFGKPVTLSCSQTLNHNVMYWYQQKSSQAPKLLFHYYDKDFNNEADTPDNFQSRRPNTSFCFLDIRSPGLGDTAMYLCATSREVLTVGNEQFFGPGTRLTVL.

The chain employs TRBV13 and TRBJ2-5; 14 positions match TRBD2. V was clipped by 5 bases and J by 5 bases; unmatched bases: 7. This CDR3 is 16 amino acids long. Germline CDR1 is PRHDT and CDR2 is FYEKMQ (reference sequence). CDR3 amino acids: CASSPSGLAGVETQYF. The CDR3 DNA sequence: TGTGCCAGCAGCCCCTCGGGACTAGCGGGGGTCGAGACCCAGTACTTC.

The genes are TRBV29-1 and TRBJ1-5, with D tentatively TRBD1 (5 bases). The V end lost 4 bases, the J end lost 3 bases, and 10 bases lay between the germline ends. Germline CDR1 is SQVTM and CDR2 is ANQGSEA. The CDR3 has 13 residues. The CDR3 is CSVVQGFNQPQHF. As DNA, the CDR3 is TGCAGCGTTGTGCAGGGATTCAATCAGCCCCAGCATTTT.

Points on this clone: Other DNA sequences within the sample encode an identical CDR3. V is TRBV7-9 and J is TRBJ2-3; 10 nucleotides align to TRBD1. CDR1 and CDR2 from the germline V gene are SEHNR and FQNEAQ (reference sequence). The CDR3 is 14 residues long. The ends lost 3 bases at V and 6 bases at J; junction bases unmatched: 3. The chain's CDR3 is CASSLTGGADTQYF. In DNA form, the CDR3 reads TGTGCCAGCAGCTTGACAGGGGGCGCGGATACGCAGTATTTT.

This clone turned up a few times. The rearrangement joins TRBV5-6 to TRBJ1-5; 8 nucleotides line up with TRBD1. Looked up from germline, CDR1 is SGHDT and CDR2 is YYEEEE. The CDR3 contains 15 residues. Trimming cost V 4 bases and J 6 bases; bases outside gene matches: 9. In DNA, the CDR3 is TGTGCCAGCAGCGTTGGGACAGGTAAAGGTCAGCCCCAGCATTTT. It yields the protein CASSVGTGKGQPQHF.

This chain connects TRBV9 to TRBJ2-3; 8 bases fit TRBD1. Germline CDR1 SGDLS, CDR2 YYNGEE. The V gene end was trimmed by 0 bases and the J gene end by 6 bases; junction bases not matched to a gene: 0. The CDR3 has 13 residues. The CDR3 loop is CASSVDRGDTQYF. As DNA, the CDR3 is TGTGCCAGCAGCGTAGACAGGGGGGATACGCAGTATTTT.

The sample holds one count of this clone. The V and J genes are TRBV7-6 and TRBJ2-1; 7 bases align to TRBD2. Germline V gene lookup returns CDR1 SGHVS and CDR2 FNYEAQ. Germline trimming cut 1 base from V and 8 bases from J; bases unmatched to any gene: 5. CDR3 length equals 14 residues. CDR3 residues: CASSLGRESDEQFF. In DNA form, the CDR3 reads TGTGCCAGCAGCTTAGGGCGGGAGTCTGATGAGCAGTTCTTC.

As concerns this clone: A read error may account for a junction end that differs from germline. V gene TRBV10-2 combines with J gene TRBJ2-7; D might be TRBD2 (5 bases). This CDR3 has 15 amino acids. Germline V gene sequence: CDR1 WSHSY, CDR2 SAAADI. The CDR3 bases are TGCGCCAGCATCGAGGGTTGGACCTTGTCCTCCGAGCAGTACTTC. As protein: CASIEGWTLSSEQYF.

The chain links TRBV6-4 to TRBJ2-5; no firm D call. This CDR3 spans 14 amino acids. Trimming shortened V by 5 bases and J by 3 bases, and 13 bases separated the two germline ends. Germline V CDR1 and CDR2: MRHNA, SNTAGT. Here the CDR3 DNA reads TGTGCCAGCAGTCGTGAGATTGGAGAAGAGACCCAGTACTTC. Its protein is CASSREIGEETQYF.

The chain is built from TRBV25-1 and TRBJ2-7; TRBD2 is a possible D gene (5 bases). V lost 0 bases and J lost 9, with 15 bases in between. CDR3 length equals 14 residues. Germline values: CDR1 MGHDK, CDR2 SYGVNS. CDR3 sequence reads: CASSEYKEGILQYF. The CDR3 DNA reads TGTGCCAGCAGTGAATATAAAGAGGGAATTTTGCAGTACTTC.

This sequence joins TRBV9 and TRBJ2-5; 8 bases align to TRBD1. CDR1 SGDLS and CDR2 YYNGEE come from the germline V gene. The length of the CDR3 is 13 residues. Losses at the gene ends were 1 base for V and 4 bases for J; bases not matched to a gene: 0. CDR3 sequence reads: CASSVQGAETQYF. The CDR3 DNA follows: TGTGCCAGCAGCGTACAGGGGGCAGAGACCCAGTACTTC.

The V and J genes are TRBV23-1 and TRBJ1-1, with 7 bases lining up with TRBD1. TRBV23-1 carries the ORF label, with uncertain function. The CDR3 is made up of 11 amino acids. Losses at the gene ends were 6 bases for V and 5 bases for J; bases not matched to a gene: 0. CDR3 residues: CASSRGTEAFF. CDR3 bases: TGCGCCAGCAGCAGGGGGACTGAAGCTTTCTTT.

The V gene is TRBV11-2, the J gene TRBJ2-3; TRBD2 agrees at 12 bases. With 6 bases clipped from V and 5 bases from J, the junction kept 6 bases outside the gene matches. This CDR3 has 15 amino acids. CDR1 and CDR2 (germline): SGHAT, FQNNGV. Here the CDR3 DNA reads TGTGCCAGCAGACCTCCGGGACTAGCGGGAGATACGCAGTATTTT. It yields the protein CASRPPGLAGDTQYF.

Here the CDR3 DNA reads TGCAGCGTTGGGACAGCTAGCTCTGGGGCCAACGTCCTGACTTTC. Translating gives CSVGTASSGANVLTF. This rearrangement joins TRBV29-1 to TRBJ2-6, with D perhaps matching TRBD1 (6 bases). The CDR3 spans 15 residues. The germline V and J ends were trimmed by 4 bases and 0 bases, with 10 bases remaining between them. Germline V gene lookup returns CDR1 SQVTM and CDR2 ANQGSEA. The full variable domain, completed using reference TRBV29-1 and TRBJ2-6, is SAVISQKPSRDICQRGTSLTIQCQVDSQVTMMFWYRQQPGQSLTLIATANQGSEATYESGFVIDKFPISRPNLTFSTLTVSNMSPEDSSIYLCSVGTASSGANVLTFGAGSRLTVL.

The chain employs TRBV25-1 and TRBJ2-7; D is possibly TRBD2 (7 bases). Germline loops: CDR1 MGHDK, CDR2 SYGVNS. Trimming took off 5 bases at V and 4 bases at J, with 18 bases between the two ends. CDR3 length equals 15 residues. The DNA for the CDR3 is TGTGCCAGCAGTACCCTTTCGGGGGGCGCATACGAGCAGTACTTC. As protein: CASSTLSGGAYEQYF.

This clone occurred a few times. The chain is built from TRBV5-1 and TRBJ2-3, with a tentative D call TRBD2 (5 bases). V lost 2 bases, J lost 2 bases, and 15 bases lay in between. The CDR3 loop spans 16 amino acids. The germline gives CDR1 SGHRS, CDR2 YFSETQ. The CDR3 protein is CASSLSGRSDTDTQYF. CDR3 DNA: TGCGCCAGCAGCTTATCGGGTCGTAGCGACACAGATACGCAGTATTTT.

J is TRBJ1-2 and V is TRBV2, with D unclear. The V end was cut by 2 bases, the J end by 7 bases, with 11 bases between. This CDR3 contains 13 residues. CDR1 is SNHLY and CDR2 is FYNNEI in the germline V gene. The CDR3 loop reads CASSEQSRAGYTF. As DNA, the CDR3 is TGTGCCAGCAGTGAACAGTCTCGGGCTGGCTACACCTTC. Full variable domain (remainder filled in from reference TRBV2 and TRBJ1-2): EPEVTQTPSHQVTQMGQEVILRCVPISNHLYFYWYRQILGQKVEFLVSFYNNEISEKSEIFDDQFSVERPDGSNFTLKIRSTKLEDSAMYFCASSEQSRAGYTFGSGTRLTVV.

This chain links TRBV25-1 with TRBJ2-1, with no clear D. This CDR3 has 14 amino acids. Trimming removed 2 bases from V and 6 bases from J, with 11 bases in between. The germline V gene has CDR1 MGHDK and CDR2 SYGVNS. The CDR3: CASSERVEFNEQFF. The CDR3 bases are TGTGCCAGCAGTGAAAGGGTCGAGTTCAATGAGCAGTTCTTC.

This clone was seen a few times. The chain couples TRBV30 to TRBJ2-3, with 8 nucleotides matching TRBD2. This CDR3 region has 15 residues. Per the germline V gene, CDR1 is GTSNPN and CDR2 is SVGIG (reference sequence). The trim removed 3 bases at V and 5 bases at J, leaving 10 bases unmatched. The CDR3 DNA reads TGTGCCTGGAGGCCCTGGCGGGAGGTGGTAGATACGCAGTATTTT. Amino acids: CAWRPWREVVDTQYF.